The present T cell receptor (beta chain) was sequenced within a study of PD-1 blockade in classical Hodgkin lymphoma. Study-level points and caveats: Repertoires differed for reasons still undefined, possibly disease activity or prior therapy. According to reports, newly diagnosed patients had lower baseline TCR diversity than healthy donors, and relapsed/refractory patients had lower baseline TCR diversity still.

Stated time point: newly diagnosed, previously untreated cHL patient sample. PBMCs representing newly diagnosed, untreated classical Hodgkin lymphoma functioned as the comparison. The ends were cut back, 2 bases at V and 3 bases at J, with 9 bases in the middle. Germline V gene sequence: CDR1 SGHTS, CDR2 YDEGEE. This CDR3 is 13 amino acids long. In this sample, this clone turned up once. Its antigen is currently unknown. Only in-frame clones appear in the TCRdb table, and some are missing; sequencing was by immunoSEQ multiplex PCR. The repertoire includes 25,000 to 35,000 clones, 94% of them detected once, and 2% to 2.5% sits in the top ten.

The chain has TRBV5-8 and TRBJ2-7; possibly TRBD1 for D (5 bases). The sample consisted of peripheral blood mononuclear cells (PBMCs). This TCR was sampled from a human donor with classical Hodgkin lymphoma. The CDR3: CASSFGRVYEQYF. The DNA for the CDR3 is TGTGCCAGCAGCTTTGGCAGGGTCTACGAGCAGTACTTC.